The sequence of this TCR beta chain was determined in a study of blood T cell repertoires in COVID-19. About the study: T cells, B-cell-depleted T cells, or PBMCs provided the cDNA or gDNA that served as material.

Data came from immunoSEQ multiplex PCR; TCRdb stores just in-frame clones and leaves some out. The table includes about 400,000 clones, around 89% detected once. This CDR3 comprises 14 residues. The germline V gene encodes CDR1 SGHNT and CDR2 YYREEE (reference sequence). With 6 bases removed from V and 0 bases from J, the gap between germline ends came to 12 bases. This rearrangement joins TRBV5-4 to TRBJ1-2; D gene ambiguous. Material for sequencing was peripheral blood. The clonotype originates from a woman in her 30s with acute or convalescent COVID-19. CDR3 sequence: CASTSQFSNYGYTF. The CDR3 DNA is TGTGCCAGCACCTCTCAGTTCTCTAACTATGGCTACACCTTC.